Described below is a single TCR beta chain sequence and its context. This entry comes from a study of blood T cell repertoires in COVID-19. Study context: Samples came from the United States, Italy and Spain, spanning acute and convalescent COVID-19. PBMCs, B-cell-depleted T cells, or T cells provided the cDNA or gDNA that made up the material.

How the authors handled the data: Researchers report that nucleated cell counts were estimated from reference gene primer amplification. Assay: immunoSEQ multiplex PCR; the TCRdb copy retains only in-frame clones and omits some. Clone size and the V and J calls come from that table; the DNA yielded D and trimming. The sample carries 95,000 to 120,000 clones, around 85% recorded once. Unmatched junction bases numbered 3, after V lost 2 bases and J lost 1 base. Germline V gene sequence: CDR1 SQVTM, CDR2 ANQGSEA. The CDR3 has 16 amino acids. This TCR was sampled from a human donor in a cohort sampled during active COVID-19. The sample taken for sequencing was peripheral blood. V is TRBV29-1 and J is TRBJ2-2; 11 bases align to TRBD2. The chain's CDR3 is CSVELAGGLNTGELFF. The CDR3 DNA reads as TGCAGCGTTGAACTAGCGGGGGGCTTGAACACCGGGGAGCTGTTTTTT.